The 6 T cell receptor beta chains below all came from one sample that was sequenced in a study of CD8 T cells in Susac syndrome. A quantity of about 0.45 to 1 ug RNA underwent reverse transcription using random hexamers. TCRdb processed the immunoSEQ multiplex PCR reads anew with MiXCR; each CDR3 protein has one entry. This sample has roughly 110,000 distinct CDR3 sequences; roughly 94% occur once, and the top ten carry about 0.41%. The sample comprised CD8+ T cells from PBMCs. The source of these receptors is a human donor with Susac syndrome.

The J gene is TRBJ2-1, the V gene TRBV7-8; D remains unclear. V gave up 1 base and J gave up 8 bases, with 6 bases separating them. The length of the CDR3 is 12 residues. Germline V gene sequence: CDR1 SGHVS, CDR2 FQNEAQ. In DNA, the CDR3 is TGTGCCAGCAGCTTAGGGGTCCATGAGCAGTTCTTC. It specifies CASSLGVHEQFF.

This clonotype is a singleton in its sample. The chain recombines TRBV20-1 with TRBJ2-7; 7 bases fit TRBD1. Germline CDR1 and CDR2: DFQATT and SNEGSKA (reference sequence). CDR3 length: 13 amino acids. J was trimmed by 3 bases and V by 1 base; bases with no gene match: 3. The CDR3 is CSARVRDSYEQYF. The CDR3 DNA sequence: TGCAGTGCTAGAGTCCGGGACAGCTACGAGCAGTACTTC.

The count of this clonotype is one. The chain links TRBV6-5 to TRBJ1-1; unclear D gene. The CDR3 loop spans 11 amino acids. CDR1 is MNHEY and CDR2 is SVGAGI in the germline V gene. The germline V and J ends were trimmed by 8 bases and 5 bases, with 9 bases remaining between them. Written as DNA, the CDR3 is TGTGCCAGCGGACCGGGGACTGAAGCTTTCTTT. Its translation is CASGPGTEAFF.

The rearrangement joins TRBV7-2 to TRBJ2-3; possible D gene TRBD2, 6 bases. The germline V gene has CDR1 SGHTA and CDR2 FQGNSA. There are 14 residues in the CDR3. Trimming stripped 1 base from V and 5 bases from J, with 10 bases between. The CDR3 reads CASSLDGTLDTQYF. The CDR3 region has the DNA TGTGCCAGCAGCTTAGACGGGACTTTAGATACGCAGTATTTT.

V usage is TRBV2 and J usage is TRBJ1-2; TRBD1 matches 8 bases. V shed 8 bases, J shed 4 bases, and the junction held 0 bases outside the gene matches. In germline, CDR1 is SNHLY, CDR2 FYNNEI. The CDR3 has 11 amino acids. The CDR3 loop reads CASQGAYGYTF. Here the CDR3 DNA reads TGTGCCAGCCAGGGGGCCTATGGCTACACCTTC.

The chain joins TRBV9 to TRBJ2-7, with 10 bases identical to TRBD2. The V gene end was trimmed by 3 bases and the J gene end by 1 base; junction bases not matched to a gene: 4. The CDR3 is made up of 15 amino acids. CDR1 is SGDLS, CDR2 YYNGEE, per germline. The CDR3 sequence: CASSEDSGGSYEQYF. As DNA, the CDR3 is TGTGCCAGCAGCGAGGATAGCGGGGGGTCCTACGAGCAGTACTTC.